This T cell receptor beta chain was profiled in a study of OX40 agonist ivuxolimab in advanced cancers. In the study overall: Those enrolled were 80% to 85% male, with a mean age of around 60 years and ages from roughly 20 to 85.

The J segment lost 2 bases and the V segment lost 4 bases, leaving 10 bases of the junction unmatched. CDR1 and CDR2 from the germline V gene are SGHNT and YYREEE (reference sequence). This CDR3 contains 16 residues. Generated by immunoSEQ multiplex PCR, the TCRdb table keeps only in-frame clones and is missing some. The table includes about 35,000 clones, under 85% detected once. In regard to this clone: Its antigen is still unknown.

Broader study findings: CD8+ T cells showed, on average, more clonal expansion than CD4+ cells.

Sequencing used CD4+ or CD8+ T cells sorted from blood, obtained in a trial of the OX40 agonist ivuxolimab. This clonotype originated in an adult with an advanced solid tumor such as melanoma, head and neck, liver or kidney cancer. This chain joins TRBV5-4 and TRBJ2-3; TRBD2 aligns across 7 bases. CDR3 nucleotides: TGTGCCAGCAGCCCGGAGGGAGGGCCCTCCACAGATACGCAGTATTTT. Translation gives CASSPEGGPSTDTQYF.